These 10 T cell receptor beta chains originate from one sample sequenced in a study of CD8 T cells in ankylosing spondylitis. TCRdb ran MiXCR on the 5' RACE reads and lists one entry per CDR3 protein. The sample includes about 320,000 distinct CDR3 sequences, 11% of them seen just once. Sequencing input: blood, either unsorted or a sorted T cell fraction (not recorded which). The receptors originated from a female donor with ankylosing spondylitis or in good health (not recorded which).

The sample holds many counts of this clonotype. V and J are TRBV6-2 or TRBV6-3 and TRBJ2-7, with D hard to call. Trimming pared 6 bases from V and 4 bases from J, leaving 10 bases between. The germline CDR1 and CDR2 sequences are MNHEY and SVGEGT. The CDR3 spans 12 residues. In DNA, the CDR3 is TGTGCCAGCAGGAGACATGCTTACGAGCAGTACTTC. Protein product: CASRRHAYEQYF.

This clonotype was counted ten times or more. The chain combines TRBV5-1 with TRBJ2-1; TRBD2 agrees at 10 bases. Looked up from germline, CDR1 is SGHRS and CDR2 is YFSETQ. The CDR3 is made up of 15 amino acids. J lost 6 bases, V lost 4 bases, and 7 bases had no gene match. The CDR3 nucleotides read TGCGCCAGCAGCCTAACTAGCGGGAATATCAATGAGCAGTTCTTC. Its translation: CASSLTSGNINEQFF. The whole variable domain, filled in from reference TRBV5-1 and TRBJ2-1, reads KAGVTQTPRYLIKTRGQQVTLSCSPISGHRSVSWYQQTPGQGLQFLFEYFSETQRNKGNFPGRFSGRQFSNSRSEMNVSTLELGDSALYLCASSLTSGNINEQFFGPGTRLTVL.

This clonotype was recorded a few times. The chain has TRBV12-3 or TRBV12-4 and TRBJ1-3; perhaps TRBD1 as D (5 bases). Between the trimmed V and J ends, which lost 2 bases and 5 bases, there was a span of 10 bases. This CDR3 comprises 14 residues. This CDR3 is CASSLFLGRNTIYF. The CDR3 nucleotides read TGTGCCAGCAGTTTATTCTTGGGGCGAAACACCATATATTTT.

This clonotype showed up many times. This chain uses TRBV28 with TRBJ1-4; D possibly corresponds to TRBD1 (5 bases). Trimming stripped 1 base from V and 8 bases from J, with 17 bases between. Germline CDR1 is MDHEN and CDR2 is SYDVKM. CDR3 length: 16 amino acids. CDR3 region: CASSLYGQGQDEKLFF. CDR3 in DNA: TGTGCCAGCAGTTTATATGGGCAGGGTCAGGACGAAAAACTGTTTTTT.

Many counts were recorded for this clonotype. The chain employs TRBV7-2 and TRBJ2-7, with a tentative D call TRBD1 (6 bases). This CDR3 is built from 15 residues. Per the germline V gene, CDR1 is SGHTA and CDR2 is FQGNSA. The V end was cut by 2 bases, the J end by 1 base, with 12 bases between. CDR3 region: CASSLRQVDSYEQYF. Written as DNA, the CDR3 is TGTGCCAGCAGCTTAAGACAGGTCGATTCCTACGAGCAGTACTTC.

This clonotype was observed a few times. The rearrangement links TRBV7-8 to TRBJ2-7, with D possibly matching TRBD1 (5 bases). Germline V CDR1 and CDR2: SGHVS, FQNEAQ. The ends were cut back, 1 base at V and 0 bases at J, with 13 bases in the middle. CDR3 length: 16 residues. The CDR3 nucleotides are TGTGCCAGCAGCTTAGAGTACAGGCCGAGCTCCTACGAGCAGTACTTC. This sequence encodes CASSLEYRPSSYEQYF.

This clonotype was found many times. This chain uses TRBV5-1 with TRBJ1-1; no reliable D call. Trimming stripped 4 bases from V and 1 base from J, with 8 bases between. This CDR3 comprises 13 residues. Germline V gene lookup returns CDR1 SGHRS and CDR2 YFSETQ. This CDR3 reads CASSVQENTEAFF. The CDR3 DNA reads as TGCGCCAGCAGCGTTCAGGAGAACACTGAAGCTTTCTTT. Full variable domain (rest looked up from reference TRBV5-1 and TRBJ1-1): KAGVTQTPRYLIKTRGQQVTLSCSPISGHRSVSWYQQTPGQGLQFLFEYFSETQRNKGNFPGRFSGRQFSNSRSEMNVSTLELGDSALYLCASSVQENTEAFFGQGTRLTVV.

This clonotype was counted ten times or more. The genes are TRBV5-1 and TRBJ2-3; D is unclear. Per the germline V gene, CDR1 is SGHRS and CDR2 is YFSETQ. CDR3 length equals 14 residues. Trimming shortened V by 4 bases and J by 6 bases, and 15 bases separated the two germline ends. The CDR3 DNA is TGCGCCAGCAGCGCCATTACCCGCGTGGATACGCAGTATTTT. Translation: CASSAITRVDTQYF.

This clonotype was detected many times. The genes are TRBV20-1 and TRBJ2-4; D unclear. The V end lost 6 bases, the J end lost 1 base, and 16 bases lay between the germline ends. Germline loops: CDR1 DFQATT, CDR2 SNEGSKA (reference sequence). CDR3 length equals 15 residues. CDR3 DNA: TGCAGTGCCACAGTTCCATTGGGGGCCAAAAACATTCAGTACTTC. This sequence encodes CSATVPLGAKNIQYF.

This clonotype showed up just a few times. The V and J genes are TRBV11-2 and TRBJ1-1; TRBD1 matches at 9 bases. Germline assignment: CDR1 SGHAT and CDR2 FQNNGV. With V trimmed by 5 bases and J by 0 bases, 4 bases remained unmatched. The CDR3 has 15 residues. The CDR3: CASSLHRGLNTEAFF. The CDR3 coding sequence is TGTGCCAGCAGCCTTCACAGGGGGCTGAACACTGAAGCTTTCTTT.